This TCR beta chain was captured in a study of blood T cell repertoires in COVID-19. Method: immunoSEQ multiplex PCR; TCRdb's copy keeps in-frame clones and lacks some. The sample carries approximately 250,000 clones, more than 70% recorded once. Germline CDR1 is LGHNA and CDR2 is YNFKEQ. V lost 4 bases, J lost 8 bases, and 8 bases stayed unmatched. The CDR3 is 14 amino acids. This clonotype originated in an older woman in a cohort exposed to, infected with or recovered from COVID-19 (not recorded which). The chain recombines TRBV4-2 with TRBJ2-1, with TRBD2 identical over 7 bases. Sequencing input: PBMCs or T cells enriched from blood (not recorded which). DNA for the CDR3: TGTGCCAGCAGCCGGGGGGAGGGCCAGGATGAGCAGTTCTTC. Its translation is CASSRGEGQDEQFF.